This TCR beta chain was sequenced for a study of naive and memory T cell subsets. General study results and limits: Especially in CD8 cells, naive repertoires contained a few larger clonotypes, possibly CD45RA-re-expressing memory cells. Clonotypes are single alpha or beta chains, not paired receptors.

The CDR3 is 16 amino acids. Germline trimming cut 2 bases from V and 0 bases from J; bases unmatched to any gene: 3. CDR1 SGHRS and CDR2 YFSETQ come from the germline V gene. An equimolar mix of two oligonucleotides served as the beta constant-region primer for TRBC1 and TRBC2. The ligated cDNA underwent four PCR rounds using SP2 and nested alpha and beta constant-region primers. Using its own MiXCR run on the UMI-ligation and nested PCR reads, TCRdb lists one record per CDR3 protein. The data contain around 140,000 distinct CDR3 sequences, about 20% of them singletons. CD4+ T cell IFNgamma after overnight CMV lysate exposure gave donor CMV status. Four subsets defined by CD45RA and CD27 were sorted after CD3, CD4, CD8 and live/dead staining. Worth noting for this clonotype: The target antigen is unknown.

The receptor's source is a human donor in good health. The genes are TRBV5-1 and TRBJ2-1; 9 bases line up with TRBD2. What was sequenced was naive CD8+ T cells from blood. CDR3 coding DNA: TGCGCCAGCAGCTTCTGGACTAGCGTCTCCTACAATGAGCAGTTCTTC. Amino acid sequence: CASSFWTSVSYNEQFF.